The T cell receptor (beta chain) under discussion was sequenced for a study of CD8 T cells in ankylosing spondylitis. Overall study findings and caveats: One TCR beta motif, made up of under ten highly homologous variants, appeared characteristic of ankylosing spondylitis blood.

This clonotype was observed a handful of times. The antigen is undetermined. TCRdb processed the 5' RACE reads anew with MiXCR; each CDR3 protein has one entry. The table lists a few hundred thousand distinct CDR3 sequences, under 8.5% of them singletons. V lost 3 bases to trimming and J lost 0 bases, with 12 bases between them. The germline V gene encodes CDR1 LNHNV and CDR2 YYDKDF (reference sequence). This CDR3 is built from 16 residues. The chain is built from TRBV15 and TRBJ2-1; D ambiguous. This receptor was obtained from a male donor with ankylosing spondylitis. The sequenced sample was blood, either unsorted or a sorted T cell fraction (not recorded which). CDR3 in DNA: TGTGCCACCAGCAGCGCTCAACTGAGCTCCTACAATGAGCAGTTCTTC. It encodes CATSSAQLSSYNEQFF.